Below, 31 T cell receptor beta chains from the same sample are listed, as sequenced in a study of post-analysis software for immune sequencing data. Study results and caveats: A few TRBV segments occurring more often in patients than controls included TRBV5-6, TRBV5-1 and TRBV20-1.

Their antigen targets remain unknown. Sequencing libraries made from TCR beta cDNA carried unique molecular identifiers. In TCRdb, the PCR reads were re-called with MiXCR into one record per CDR3 protein. The data contain about 200,000 distinct CDR3 sequences, 29% of them seen just once; the ten biggest clones take up nearly 3.5%. The sequenced sample consisted of blood. The receptors were sampled from a girl younger than 18 with multiple sclerosis.

This clonotype was counted at least ten times. This chain uses TRBV20-1 with TRBJ2-3; weak D call: TRBD2 (5 bases). Germline V gene lookup returns CDR1 DFQATT and CDR2 SNEGSKA (reference sequence). CDR3 size: 13 residues. Trimming stripped 1 base from V and 4 bases from J, with 9 bases between. The CDR3 DNA sequence: TGCAGTGCTAGAGTCCTAGCTGCAGATACGCAGTATTTT. It yields the protein CSARVLAADTQYF.

J is TRBJ1-1 and V is TRBV6-5; weak D call: TRBD1 (6 bases). There are 12 residues in the CDR3. From germline, CDR1 is MNHEY and CDR2 SVGAGI. Trimming stripped 2 bases from V and 8 bases from J, with 9 bases between. CDR3 nucleotide sequence: TGTGCCAGCAGTTACGGGGGCTGGGAAGCTTTCTTT. This gives the protein CASSYGGWEAFF.

The chain carries TRBV12-3 or TRBV12-4 and TRBJ2-3, with 10 bases lining up with TRBD2. This CDR3 region has 15 residues. J lost 15 bases, V lost 6 bases, and 18 bases had no gene match. CDR3 region: CASSLSGGSTDTEYF. The CDR3 region has the DNA TGTGCCAGCAGCCTTAGCGGGGGGAGCACAGATACGGAATATTTT.

Comments on this clonotype: Given the absence of the conserved phenylalanine or tryptophan at the CDR3 end, a read error is likely. This chain joins TRBV5-1 and TRBJ2-4; TRBD1 aligns across 10 bases. The end of the DNA fits TRBJ2-7 better, so the J call may be wrong. The CDR3 consists of 16 residues. Germline V gene data show CDR1 as SGHRS and CDR2 as YFSETQ. CDR3 coding DNA: TGCGCCAGCAGCTCCGCGACAGGGGGCGCAGAGCGCGAGCAGTACCTC. Translated, it gives CASSSATGGAEREQYL.

In the case of this clonotype: A much larger clone lies a single base off, so this may be a read error. In DNA form, the CDR3 reads TGCGCCAGCAGGGAGTGGCAGGGGGCCTACGAGCAGTACTTC. This codes for CASREWQGAYEQYF. V is TRBV10-2 and J is TRBJ2-7, with TRBD1 identical over 7 bases. Germline-derived CDR1 and CDR2 are WSHSY and SAAADI. This CDR3 has 14 amino acids.

This clonotype was seen many times. The rearrangement links TRBV29-1 to TRBJ1-2; D gene ambiguous. The germline V gene has CDR1 SQVTM and CDR2 ANQGSEA. Trimming stripped 0 bases from V and 4 bases from J, with 12 bases between. The CDR3 totals 14 residues. The CDR3 sequence is CSVEEDVSPYGYTF. The CDR3 DNA reads TGCAGCGTTGAAGAGGACGTTAGCCCCTATGGCTACACCTTC.

This clonotype was counted only a few times. The rearrangement uses TRBV5-5 and TRBJ1-5; a weak D match, TRBD1 (5 bases). Germline CDR1 and CDR2: SGHKS and YYEKEE (reference sequence). Trimming took off 4 bases at V and 6 bases at J, with 17 bases between the two ends. The CDR3 sequence is 15 residues long. The CDR3 loop is CASSLDGTAGQPQHF. CDR3 DNA sequence: TGTGCCAGCAGCCTCGACGGGACGGCCGGTCAGCCCCAGCATTTT.

For the CDR3, the DNA is TGTGCCAGCAGCTATACAGGGTGGGAAGCTTTCTTT. It translates to CASSYTGWEAFF. The chain has TRBV7-9 and TRBJ1-1, with TRBD1 as a possible D gene (6 bases). Germline V gene sequence: CDR1 SEHNR, CDR2 FQNEAQ (reference sequence). The V and J ends lost 4 bases and 8 bases respectively, with 11 bases between them. There are 12 residues in the CDR3.

This clonotype has a handful of counts. The CDR3, as DNA: TGTGCCAGCAACCAACTAGCGTTCGGGCGCACAGATACGCAGTATTTT. Translated: CASNQLAFGRTDTQYF. This chain uses TRBV2 with TRBJ2-3; 7 positions agree with TRBD2. The CDR3 is 16 amino acids. The V segment lost 7 bases and the J segment 1 base; nucleotides outside the gene matches: 11. Germline CDR1 SNHLY, CDR2 FYNNEI.

The rearrangement joins TRBV5-1 to TRBJ2-4, with D perhaps TRBD1 (5 bases). Germline CDR1 and CDR2: SGHRS and YFSETQ. Trimming took off 0 bases at V and 3 bases at J, with 10 bases between the two ends. The CDR3 sequence is 15 residues long. CDR3 loop: CASSLAPRDKNIQYF. DNA of the CDR3: TGCGCCAGCAGCTTGGCGCCCAGGGACAAAAACATTCAGTACTTC.

Ten or more counts support this clonotype. The chain recombines TRBV29-1 with TRBJ2-7, with D maybe TRBD1 (6 bases). Germline V CDR1 and CDR2: SQVTM, ANQGSEA. The CDR3 has 13 residues. V was pared by 6 bases and J by 0 bases, with 12 bases between. The CDR3 DNA reads as TGCAGCGTCCTAGGACAGTTCTCCTACGAGCAGTACTTC. As protein: CSVLGQFSYEQYF.

This clonotype was counted between two and nine times. The rearrangement uses TRBV5-1 and TRBJ2-6; weak D call: TRBD1 (5 bases). This CDR3 is 21 amino acids long. The germline V and J ends were trimmed by 3 bases and 1 base, with 26 bases remaining between them. Germline loops: CDR1 SGHRS, CDR2 YFSETQ. CDR3 in amino acids: CASSSVRQGPRVGSGANVLTF. DNA for the CDR3: TGCGCCAGCAGCTCGGTTCGTCAGGGCCCAAGGGTTGGATCTGGGGCCAACGTCCTGACTTTC.

This clonotype was detected a few times. The chain is built from TRBV5-6 and TRBJ2-5, with 12 bases matching TRBD1. The closer fit of TRBJ2-7 to the DNA end suggests the J call may be wrong. Per germline, CDR1 SGHDT and CDR2 YYEEEE. The CDR3 is made up of 16 amino acids. The CDR3 region has the DNA TGTGCCAGCAGCTTGGGCGTGGGGACAGGGGGCAACGAGCAGTACTTC. Translated: CASSLGVGTGGNEQYF.

V is TRBV5-5 and J is TRBJ2-2; 9 nucleotides line up with TRBD2. J gave up 6 bases and V 4 bases, and 7 bases lay outside the gene matches. The CDR3 consists of 15 residues. CDR1 and CDR2 from the germline V gene are SGHKS and YYEKEE (reference sequence). The CDR3 DNA is TGTGCCAGCAGCCTCCGACTAGCGGCGGCCGGGGAGCTGTTTTTT. As protein: CASSLRLAAAGELFF. Full variable domain (rest looked up from reference TRBV5-5 and TRBJ2-2): DAGVTQSPTHLIKTRGQQVTLRCSPISGHKSVSWYQQVLGQGPQFIFQYYEKEERGRGNFPDRFSARQFPNYSSELNVNALLLGDSALYLCASSLRLAAAGELFFGEGSRLTVL.

In regard to this clonotype: Compared with germline, one end of the junction differs, possibly owing to a read error. V gene TRBV28 combines with J gene TRBJ2-7; 7 bases agree with TRBD2. The CDR3 runs 18 residues. The germline V gene encodes CDR1 MDHEN and CDR2 SYDVKM. The CDR3, as DNA: TGTGCCAGCAGTCTTCCCATTGGGGGGGGAGGGCCGTGGTACGAGCGGTACTTC. It translates to CASSLPIGGGGPWYERYF.

Notes on this clonotype: A single base separates this from a much larger clone, so it may be a read error. The chain joins TRBV7-2 to TRBJ1-5, with 11 bases identical to TRBD1. Germline CDR1 is SGHTA and CDR2 is FQGNSA. The CDR3 has 15 residues. Losses at the gene ends were 5 bases for V and 5 bases for J; bases not matched to a gene: 5. In DNA form, the CDR3 reads TGTGCCAGCAGCCTATCGGGACAGGGGGATCAGCCCCAGCATTTT. This gives the protein CASSLSGQGDQPQHF. The variable domain in full, completed from reference TRBV7-2 and TRBJ1-5, reads GAGVSQSPSNKVTEKGKDVELRCDPISGHTALYWYRQSLGQGLEFLIYFQGNSAPDKSGLPSDRFSAERTGGSVSTLTIQRTQQEDSAVYLCASSLSGQGDQPQHFGDGTRLSIL.

This clonotype has ten or more counts. V usage is TRBV5-8 and J usage is TRBJ2-7, with 7 bases aligning to TRBD1. The J segment lost 3 bases and the V segment lost 1 base, leaving 4 bases of the junction unmatched. This CDR3 has 14 amino acids. The germline gives CDR1 SGHTS, CDR2 YDEGEE. CDR3 nucleotides: TGTGCCAGCAGCTTGAGGGACAGAGACTACGAGCAGTACTTC. Encoded protein: CASSLRDRDYEQYF.

This clonotype was observed at least ten times. The chain joins TRBV12-3 or TRBV12-4 to TRBJ1-2; D unresolved. The CDR3 sequence is 13 residues long. V dropped 6 bases and J dropped 4 bases, with 12 bases sitting between them. The CDR3 reads CASSFNSGYGYTF. CDR3 coding DNA: TGTGCCAGCAGCTTTAATTCCGGCTATGGCTACACCTTC.

The chain carries TRBV27 and TRBJ2-5, with 7 positions matching TRBD2. Germline CDR1 and CDR2: MNHEY and SMNVEV (reference sequence). Trimming removed 8 bases from V and 11 bases from J; junction bases left unmatched: 14. The CDR3 is 13 residues long. The CDR3 is CASWRESNNEQYF. The CDR3 bases are TGTGCCAGCTGGCGGGAGTCGAACAATGAGCAGTACTTC.

This chain uses TRBV29-1 with TRBJ2-3, with 11 bases aligning to TRBD2. Losses at the gene ends were 1 base for V and 6 bases for J; bases not matched to a gene: 12. The CDR3 totals 17 residues. The germline V gene encodes CDR1 SQVTM and CDR2 ANQGSEA. CDR3 region: CSVEGRTRTSGSDTQYF. For the CDR3, the DNA is TGCAGCGTTGAAGGTCGGACCAGAACTAGCGGGAGTGATACGCAGTATTTT.

The chain combines TRBV7-8 with TRBJ2-7; 7 nucleotides line up with TRBD1. Germline values: CDR1 SGHVS, CDR2 FQNEAQ. The CDR3 has 14 residues. Losses at the gene ends were 3 bases for V and 3 bases for J; bases not matched to a gene: 5. This CDR3 reads CASSLGRDSYEQYF. The CDR3 DNA sequence: TGTGCCAGCAGCTTGGGCCGGGACAGCTACGAGCAGTACTTC. The variable domain in full, completed from reference TRBV7-8 and TRBJ2-7, reads GAGVSQSPRYKVAKRGQDVALRCDPISGHVSLFWYQQALGQGPEFLTYFQNEAQLDKSGLPSDRFFAERPEGSVSTLKIQRTQQEDSAVYLCASSLGRDSYEQYFGPGTRLTVT.

This chain links TRBV6-2 or TRBV6-3 with TRBJ2-7; D is perhaps TRBD1 or TRBD2 (5 bases each). The CDR3 length is 14 residues. V lost 7 bases, J lost 4 bases, and 17 bases lay in between. Germline assignment: CDR1 MNHEY and CDR2 SVGEGT. The CDR3 here is CASNNREGRYEQYF. CDR3 DNA sequence: TGTGCCAGCAATAATAGAGAGGGGAGATACGAGCAGTACTTC.

This clonotype was observed a handful of times. This chain connects TRBV20-1 to TRBJ2-7, with D possibly TRBD2 on 7 matching bases. Trimming left V 4 bases short and J 6 bases short, with 16 bases between. The CDR3 sequence is 13 residues long. CDR1 DFQATT and CDR2 SNEGSKA come from the germline V gene (reference sequence). The DNA of the CDR3 is TGCAGTGCTATAAGGGAGGGAGGGGGCGAGCAGTACTTC. It encodes CSAIREGGGEQYF.

Concerning this clonotype itself: A much larger clone lies one base from this, so it may be a read error. The rearrangement links TRBV29-1 to TRBJ1-2; the D gene is possibly TRBD1 (5 bases). CDR1 and CDR2 (germline): SQVTM, ANQGSEA. This CDR3 region has 14 residues. Here the CDR3 reads CRVERRGTYYGYTF. Written as DNA, the CDR3 is TGCAGGGTTGAACGTCGGGGGACCTACTATGGCTACACCTTC. The complete variable domain, with remaining parts taken from reference TRBV29-1 and TRBJ1-2, reads SAVISQKPSRDICQRGTSLTIQCQVDSQVTMMFWYRQQPGQSLTLIATANQGSEATYESGFVIDKFPISRPNLTFSTLTVSNMSPEDSSIYLCRVERRGTYYGYTFGSGTRLTVV.

In the case of this clonotype: A much larger clone lies a single base off, so this may be a read error. The chain links TRBV20-1 to TRBJ2-7, with D possibly called TRBD1 or TRBD2 (6 bases each). The CDR3 has 17 residues. With 0 bases removed from V and 4 bases from J, the gap between germline ends came to 22 bases. Germline loops: CDR1 DFQATT, CDR2 SNEGSKA (reference sequence). The DNA for the CDR3 is TGCAGTGCTAGAGACCCGGACAGCTATCGACTAGAGTACGAGCAGTACTTC. Protein product: CSARDPDSYRLEYEQYF.

This clonotype turned up a few times. The V call is TRBV20-1, the J call TRBJ2-7; D may match TRBD1 or TRBD2 (5 bases each). Germline CDR1 DFQATT, CDR2 SNEGSKA (reference sequence). V shed 3 bases and J shed 0 bases, with 12 bases lying between them. The CDR3 sequence is 14 residues long. Here the CDR3 DNA reads TGCAGTGCTAGTCGGCAGGGACCCTCCTACGAGCAGTACTTC. Translating it yields CSASRQGPSYEQYF.

Of note for this clonotype: A junction boundary mismatches the germline segment, possibly from a read error. This sequence joins TRBV7-9 and TRBJ2-6; 8 nucleotides agree with TRBD2. Germline lookup yields CDR1 SEHNR and CDR2 FQNEAQ (reference sequence). The CDR3 spans 19 residues. Here the CDR3 reads CSSSPPSAGAYSGANVLTF. CDR3 nucleotides: TGTTCCAGCAGCCCCCCATCAGCGGGAGCTTACTCTGGGGCCAACGTCCTGACTTTC.

On this clonotype itself: A clone one base away is much larger, so this may be a read error. Lacking the conserved final phenylalanine or tryptophan, this CDR3 likely reflects a read error. The chain recombines TRBV6-6 with TRBJ2-4; D unresolved. The tail of the sequence fits TRBJ2-7 better, so the J call may be wrong. The germline CDR1 and CDR2 sequences are MNHNY and SVGAGI (reference sequence). CDR3 length: 12 amino acids. The CDR3 is CASLGPSYEQYS. The CDR3 bases are TGTGCCAGCCTCGGACCCTCCTACGAGCAGTACTCC.

The table lists this clonotype with a few counts. The chain recombines TRBV20-1 with TRBJ2-7; D possibly matches TRBD1 or TRBD2 (5 bases each). The CDR3 has 15 amino acids. Germline V gives CDR1 DFQATT, CDR2 SNEGSKA (reference sequence). V lost 3 bases and J 0 bases, leaving 15 bases between the germline ends. CDR3 in amino acids: CSASGSGHFSYEQYF. CDR3 in DNA: TGCAGTGCTAGTGGATCGGGGCATTTCTCCTACGAGCAGTACTTC.

This clonotype was recorded at least ten times. The chain is built from TRBV5-1 and TRBJ1-1; tentative D call: TRBD1 (6 bases). The germline V gene encodes CDR1 SGHRS and CDR2 YFSETQ. V lost 0 bases to trimming and J lost 1 base, with 7 bases between them. CDR3 size: 14 residues. The CDR3 DNA reads TGCGCCAGCAGCTTGGGACAGGCGAACACTGAAGCTTTCTTT. It yields the protein CASSLGQANTEAFF. Based on the CDR3 plus reference TRBV5-1 and TRBJ1-1, the full variable domain is KAGVTQTPRYLIKTRGQQVTLSCSPISGHRSVSWYQQTPGQGLQFLFEYFSETQRNKGNFPGRFSGRQFSNSRSEMNVSTLELGDSALYLCASSLGQANTEAFFGQGTRLTVV.

The chain joins TRBV20-1 to TRBJ1-2, with 7 bases matching TRBD1. After removal of 6 bases from V and 8 bases from J, the junction contained 12 bases not matched to a gene. In germline, CDR1 is DFQATT, CDR2 SNEGSKA (reference sequence). The CDR3 is made up of 13 amino acids. The CDR3 reads CSARQGQGKGYTF. CDR3 coding DNA: TGCAGTGCCCGACAGGGCCAAGGGAAGGGCTACACCTTC.